This T cell receptor (beta chain) was retrieved from a study of blood T cell repertoires in COVID-19. Study background: The study drew acute and convalescent COVID-19 samples from the United States, Italy and Spain. Sources were T cells, B-cell-depleted T cells, or PBMCs; the material itself was cDNA or gDNA.

Trimming cost V 0 bases and J 0 bases, with 15 bases left between them. The CDR3 sequence is 18 residues long. Germline V gene data show CDR1 as MDHEN and CDR2 as SYDVKM. Per the study methods: Cell counts per sample came from amplifying reference gene primers. Assay used: immunoSEQ multiplex PCR; TCRdb lists only in-frame clones, some missing. V, J and clone size derive from that table, while D and trimming were established from the DNA sequence. The sample includes about 310,000 clones, 87% of them seen just once. This TCR was recovered from a man aged 50 or older with active or convalescent COVID-19. Sequenced: peripheral blood. The J gene is TRBJ1-5, the V gene TRBV28; D may be TRBD1 (6 bases). For the CDR3, the DNA is TGTGCCAGCAGTTTATGGGGGGGGACACCTTATAGCAATCAGCCCCAGCATTTT. It codes for CASSLWGGTPYSNQPQHF.